Described below is a single TCR beta chain sequence and its context. Method: immunoSEQ multiplex PCR; TCRdb's copy keeps in-frame clones and lacks some. The top ten clones hold roughly 5% of a sample with 250,000 or so clones, 89% of them seen once. The CDR3 extends over 14 amino acids. Germline assignment: CDR1 MNHEY and CDR2 SMNVEV (reference sequence). Trimming cost V 4 bases and J 0 bases, with 9 bases left between them. The data were obtained in a study of blood T cell repertoires in COVID-19. This chain joins TRBV27 and TRBJ1-1; D gene ambiguous. Sample: peripheral blood. The receptor was isolated from a woman aged 40 to 50 who had recovered from COVID-19. CDR3 coding DNA: TGTGCCAGCAGTTCCCAATACATGAACACTGAAGCTTTCTTT. Translating gives CASSSQYMNTEAFF.